The next 29 T cell receptor beta chains were all read from a single sample in a study of T cells after yellow fever vaccination. TCRdb ran MiXCR on the 5' RACE reads and lists one entry per CDR3 protein. The sample consists of 250,000 or so distinct CDR3 sequences, approximately 3.8% of them appearing once. Sequencing was performed on PBMCs, taken 15 days after the yellow fever booster vaccination. Every receptor here comes from a man aged 18 to 30 who received the YFV17D yellow fever vaccine.

This clonotype came up many times. The chain links TRBV4-1 to TRBJ1-2; the match to TRBD1 covers 9 bases. V was clipped by 1 base and J by 4 bases; unmatched bases: 7. Germline CDR1 and CDR2: MGHRA and YSYEKL. The CDR3 loop spans 16 amino acids. CDR3 region: CASSQGGTGLIYGYTF. Here the CDR3 DNA reads TGCGCCAGCAGCCAAGGGGGGACAGGGCTCATCTATGGCTACACCTTC.

This clonotype was recorded many times. The rearrangement links TRBV20-1 to TRBJ1-2, with 8 bases lining up with TRBD1. This CDR3 has 13 residues. J was trimmed by 8 bases and V by 6 bases; bases with no gene match: 11. Germline CDR1 reads DFQATT; CDR2 reads SNEGSKA (reference sequence). CDR3 DNA: TGCAGTGCCCTTAAGCAGGGGGCAAGCGGCTACACCTTC. It translates to CSALKQGASGYTF.

The sample holds many counts of this clonotype. The chain combines TRBV10-3 with TRBJ1-1; no firm D call. Germline values: CDR1 ENHRY, CDR2 SYGVKD. V dropped 6 bases and J dropped 5 bases, with 16 bases sitting between them. The CDR3 runs 14 residues. The CDR3 protein is CAISGRDGRTEAFF. CDR3 DNA: TGTGCCATCAGCGGACGGGATGGAAGGACTGAAGCTTTCTTT.

This clonotype was seen repeatedly, ten times or more. The rearrangement uses TRBV12-3 or TRBV12-4 and TRBJ2-2; 9 bases align to TRBD2. The CDR3 extends over 13 amino acids. Trimming at V came to 6 bases and at J to 7 bases, leaving 3 bases not matched to a gene. The CDR3 spells CASRTTSGGELFF. As DNA, the CDR3 is TGTGCCAGCAGGACGACTAGCGGCGGGGAGCTGTTTTTT.

This clonotype was seen ten or more times. The rearrangement links TRBV18 to TRBJ1-6; D is undetermined. The germline V and J ends were trimmed by 2 bases and 9 bases, with 14 bases remaining between them. The germline V gene encodes CDR1 KGHSH and CDR2 LQKENI. This CDR3 region has 15 residues. This chain's CDR3 is CASSPGLSEASPLHF. Here the CDR3 DNA reads TGTGCCAGCTCACCAGGGTTATCTGAGGCTTCACCCCTCCACTTT.

This clonotype showed up many times. The V gene is TRBV29-1, the J gene TRBJ2-7; D may be TRBD1 (5 bases). The length of the CDR3 is 12 residues. The germline V and J ends were trimmed by 3 bases and 3 bases, with 9 bases remaining between them. Germline loops: CDR1 SQVTM, CDR2 ANQGSEA. The CDR3 DNA follows: TGCAGCGTTGAGGGCCAGGGCTACGAGCAGTACTTC. Translating gives CSVEGQGYEQYF.

At least ten counts were recorded for this clonotype. The genes are TRBV6-5 and TRBJ1-4; D unresolved. This CDR3 is built from 17 residues. The V end lost 5 bases, the J end lost 2 bases, and 18 bases lay between the germline ends. Per germline, CDR1 MNHEY and CDR2 SVGAGI. CDR3 coding DNA: TGTGCCAGCAGTCCAACAATGGGTTTCGAGACTAATGAAAAACTGTTTTTT. Translating gives CASSPTMGFETNEKLFF.

This clonotype appeared many times. The chain carries TRBV4-1 and TRBJ2-1, with 7 positions matching TRBD2. Looked up from germline, CDR1 is MGHRA and CDR2 is YSYEKL. Losses at the gene ends were 0 bases for V and 10 bases for J; bases not matched to a gene: 18. The CDR3 has 18 amino acids. CDR3: CASSQEVGLVGPKREQFF. CDR3 in DNA: TGCGCCAGCAGCCAAGAAGTCGGACTAGTGGGTCCCAAACGCGAGCAGTTCTTC.

This chain links TRBV19 with TRBJ1-5, with D maybe TRBD1 (6 bases). This CDR3 has 16 residues. Germline lookup yields CDR1 LNHDA and CDR2 SQIVND (reference sequence). The germline V and J ends were trimmed by 7 bases and 6 bases, with 22 bases remaining between them. The CDR3: CASTPETWDITQPQHF. The CDR3, as DNA: TGTGCCAGTACCCCTGAAACATGGGACATCACTCAGCCCCAGCATTTT.

In this sample, this clonotype turned up many times. V and J are TRBV20-1 and TRBJ2-3; D is unresolved. This CDR3 is 14 amino acids long. The germline V gene has CDR1 DFQATT and CDR2 SNEGSKA (reference sequence). V shed 4 bases and J shed 2 bases, with 13 bases lying between them. The CDR3: CSATFLDPTDTQYF. The DNA of the CDR3 is TGCAGTGCTACCTTTCTAGATCCCACAGATACGCAGTATTTT.

This clonotype was observed many times. This sequence joins TRBV7-9 and TRBJ2-1; D is possibly TRBD1 (5 bases). The CDR3 has 15 residues. V was trimmed by 4 bases and J by 6 bases, leaving 16 bases between them. The germline gives CDR1 SEHNR, CDR2 FQNEAQ (reference sequence). CDR3 DNA: TGTGCCAGCAGCTACGGGCAGGGATTGGCCAATGAGCAGTTCTTC. Translation: CASSYGQGLANEQFF.

This clonotype was picked up many times. The chain carries TRBV12-3 or TRBV12-4 and TRBJ2-3; 11 nucleotides line up with TRBD1. The length of the CDR3 is 16 residues. Germline trimming cut 5 bases from V and 4 bases from J; bases unmatched to any gene: 8. The DNA for the CDR3 is TGTGCCAGCAGTCTCCGGACAGGGGGCTGGGCAGATACGCAGTATTTT. It codes for CASSLRTGGWADTQYF.

This clonotype was observed at least ten times. The CDR3 nucleotides are TGTGCCAGTAGTGTCTCCCGGGACAGGAATGGCTACACCTTC. Its translation is CASSVSRDRNGYTF. The chain is built from TRBV19 and TRBJ1-2; TRBD1 aligns across 8 bases. The germline CDR1 and CDR2 sequences are LNHDA and SQIVND (reference sequence). V lost 5 bases, J lost 6 bases, and 8 bases stayed unmatched. The CDR3 runs to 14 residues.

There are many counts of this clonotype. DNA of the CDR3: TGTGCCAGCAGTCAAGGAGACACCATATATTTT. Its protein product is CASSQGDTIYF. The chain uses TRBV12-3 or TRBV12-4 and TRBJ1-3, with unresolved D. V was trimmed by 5 bases and J by 8 bases, leaving 7 bases between them. CDR3 length: 11 amino acids.

This clonotype appeared a few times. This chain connects TRBV7-9 to TRBJ1-2; 9 bases align to TRBD1. With 3 bases clipped from V and 7 bases from J, the junction kept 6 bases outside the gene matches. Germline assignment: CDR1 SEHNR and CDR2 FQNEAQ (reference sequence). The CDR3 is made up of 14 amino acids. The CDR3: CASSFADRGSGYTF. As DNA, the CDR3 is TGTGCCAGCAGCTTCGCGGACAGGGGCTCTGGCTACACCTTC.

This clonotype was seen at least ten times. In nucleotides, the CDR3 is TGTGCCTGGAGTGTAGTCACAGTCAATGAGCAGTTCTTC. Translating it yields CAWSVVTVNEQFF. The rearrangement links TRBV30 to TRBJ2-1; D call uncertain. The V end was cut by 0 bases, the J end by 6 bases, with 9 bases between. Germline V CDR1 and CDR2: GTSNPN, SVGIG (reference sequence). The CDR3 is 13 amino acids. Based on the CDR3 plus reference TRBV30 and TRBJ2-1, the full variable domain is SQTIHQWPATLVQPVGSPLSLECTVEGTSNPNLYWYRQAAGRGLQLLFYSVGIGQISSEVPQNLSASRPQDRQFILSSKKLLLSDSGFYLCAWSVVTVNEQFFGPGTRLTVL.

This clonotype was observed many times. For the CDR3, the DNA is TGCGCCAGCAGCCAAGAAGGGGGCGGCGGCTACACCTTC. Encoded protein: CASSQEGGGGYTF. V gene TRBV4-3 combines with J gene TRBJ1-2, with TRBD1 matching 7 bases. The ends lost 0 bases at V and 8 bases at J; junction bases unmatched: 3. This CDR3 region has 13 residues. Germline V gene lookup returns CDR1 LGHNA and CDR2 YSLEER.

This clonotype was observed many times. The CDR3 spells CRARPGQSSQPQHF. As DNA, the CDR3 is TGCAGGGCCAGACCGGGACAATCATCTCAGCCCCAGCATTTT. The rearrangement joins TRBV20-1 to TRBJ1-5, with a weak D call TRBD1 (6 bases). The CDR3 runs 14 residues. Germline CDR1 DFQATT, CDR2 SNEGSKA (reference sequence).

At least ten counts were recorded for this clonotype. V usage is TRBV12-3 or TRBV12-4 and J usage is TRBJ1-2; perhaps TRBD1 as D (5 bases). The CDR3 loop spans 15 amino acids. The ends were cut back, 1 base at V and 8 bases at J, with 17 bases in the middle. CDR3 DNA sequence: TGTGCCAGCAGTTTAGGGTCGCCTAGGGGTTGGGGCTACACCTTC. Amino acid sequence: CASSLGSPRGWGYTF.

The sample holds many counts of this clonotype. CDR3 coding DNA: TGCGCCAGCAGCTTGGTACAGTCCAACTATGGCTACACCTTC. It yields the protein CASSLVQSNYGYTF. This chain joins TRBV5-1 and TRBJ1-2; the D is unclear. The V end lost 0 bases, the J end lost 2 bases, and 8 bases lay between the germline ends. CDR1 is SGHRS, CDR2 YFSETQ, per germline. This CDR3 contains 14 residues. Full variable domain (outside the CDR3, taken from reference TRBV5-1 and TRBJ1-2): KAGVTQTPRYLIKTRGQQVTLSCSPISGHRSVSWYQQTPGQGLQFLFEYFSETQRNKGNFPGRFSGRQFSNSRSEMNVSTLELGDSALYLCASSLVQSNYGYTFGSGTRLTVV.

This clonotype was counted at least ten times. This CDR3 reads CSAPNGDTQYF. The DNA for the CDR3 is TGCAGTGCCCCGAATGGAGATACGCAGTATTTT. The genes are TRBV20-1 and TRBJ2-3; D is undetermined. The ends were cut back, 6 bases at V and 5 bases at J, with 9 bases in the middle. The CDR3 sequence is 11 residues long. Germline V gene lookup returns CDR1 DFQATT and CDR2 SNEGSKA (reference sequence).

This clonotype was detected many times. The chain carries TRBV25-1 and TRBJ1-2; no definite D call. Trimming pared 6 bases from V and 2 bases from J, leaving 7 bases between. The V gene's germline CDR1 is MGHDK and CDR2 SYGVNS. The length of the CDR3 is 12 residues. CDR3 protein: CASRQTNYGYTF. For the CDR3, the DNA is TGTGCCAGCAGACAGACCAACTATGGCTACACCTTC.

This clonotype was detected many times. The chain uses TRBV7-2 and TRBJ1-3, with D perhaps matching TRBD1 (6 bases). This CDR3 has 14 amino acids. Germline-derived CDR1 and CDR2 are SGHTA and FQGNSA. Deletions cut 4 bases from V and 1 base from J, with 8 bases between. The CDR3 region is CASSYRVSGNTIYF. The CDR3 DNA reads TGTGCCAGCAGCTACAGGGTGTCTGGAAACACCATATATTTT.

In this sample, this clonotype turned up many times. The J gene is TRBJ2-1, the V gene TRBV27; 9 nucleotides match TRBD2. The germline CDR1 and CDR2 sequences are MNHEY and SMNVEV (reference sequence). The CDR3 extends over 18 amino acids. J lost 10 bases, V lost 5 bases, and 21 bases had no gene match. CDR3 sequence (DNA): TGTGCCAGCAGTCCGCAGAGAGTTTCCAGCGGGGGGCCCGGGGAGCAGTTCTTC. It encodes CASSPQRVSSGGPGEQFF.

This clonotype showed up many times. The rearrangement links TRBV27 to TRBJ2-2, with 7 bases lining up with TRBD2. The CDR3 sequence is 16 residues long. Germline-derived CDR1 and CDR2 are MNHEY and SMNVEV (reference sequence). The V gene end was trimmed by 5 bases and the J gene end by 6 bases; junction bases not matched to a gene: 12. This CDR3 is CASSRGGGGSAGELFF. DNA of the CDR3: TGTGCCAGCAGTCGGGGAGGCGGGGGATCCGCCGGGGAGCTGTTTTTT.

The chain joins TRBV20-1 to TRBJ2-3; 7 bases align to TRBD1. With 5 bases clipped from V and 6 bases from J, the junction kept 11 bases outside the gene matches. The CDR3 runs to 14 residues. CDR1 DFQATT and CDR2 SNEGSKA come from the germline V gene (reference sequence). The chain's CDR3 is CSADPNRRGDTQYF. CDR3 coding DNA: TGCAGTGCTGATCCGAATCGCAGGGGGGATACGCAGTATTTT.

This clonotype came up many times. This sequence joins TRBV6-5 and TRBJ2-5; 7 bases map to TRBD1. The CDR3 extends over 19 amino acids. Trimming cost V 0 bases and J 5 bases; bases outside gene matches: 18. Germline CDR1 reads MNHEY; CDR2 reads SVGAGI. The CDR3 DNA reads TGTGCCAGCAGTTACTCTACTCCTGAGGGGGCAATGGCCCTTGAGACCCAGTACTTC. Translation: CASSYSTPEGAMALETQYF.

The rearrangement uses TRBV7-6 and TRBJ2-2; D is ambiguous. Germline values: CDR1 SGHVS, CDR2 FNYEAQ. This CDR3 has 12 amino acids. Trimming removed 11 bases at V and 7 bases at J, with 14 bases between. Written as DNA, the CDR3 is TGTGCCGGAGTGGGTAGCTACGGGGAGCTGTTTTTT. This encodes CAGVGSYGELFF.

In this sample, this clonotype turned up a few times. The chain carries TRBV19 and TRBJ2-3, with 10 bases that match TRBD2. The germline V gene encodes CDR1 LNHDA and CDR2 SQIVND (reference sequence). The V gene end was trimmed by 9 bases and the J gene end by 6 bases; junction bases not matched to a gene: 9. The CDR3 runs to 14 residues. DNA of the CDR3: TGTGCCAGCCGAAAGCGGGGGGGCCTGGATACGCAGTATTTT. Amino acid sequence: CASRKRGGLDTQYF.